This TCR beta chain was recovered during a study of beta chain features in type 1 diabetes. Expressed TCRB transcripts got sequenced, as all isolated RNA was reverse transcribed. Some clones are missing from TCRdb's copy, which holds only in-frame ones; the method was immunoSEQ multiplex PCR. The data hold 50,000 or so clones, with under 45% observed a single time. Overall study findings and caveats: Moderately but significantly shorter TCRB CDR3s were found in Type 1 diabetes patients in all four CD4+ subsets.

This clone has just a few counts. What it binds is not known. CD4+ naive, central memory, regulatory and stem cell-like memory subsets were isolated by sorting on CD45RO/CCR7/CD25/CD127/CD95/CD27. The length of the CDR3 is 14 residues. V lost 3 bases to trimming and J lost 6 bases, with 11 bases between them. Germline CDR1 reads MDHEN; CDR2 reads SYDVKM. The sample was Tregs from blood. This sequence was found in a man aged 30 to 45 with type 1 diabetes. This chain links TRBV28 with TRBJ2-2, with D possibly TRBD1 on 6 matching bases. The CDR3 is CASSLQGTAGELFF. The CDR3 nucleotides read TGTGCCAGCAGTTTGCAGGGGACCGCCGGGGAGCTGTTTTTT. The complete variable domain, with remaining parts taken from reference TRBV28 and TRBJ2-2, reads DVKVTQSSRYLVKRTGEKVFLECVQDMDHENMFWYRQDPGLGLRLIYFSYDVKMKEKGDIPEGYSVSREKKERFSLILESASTNQTSMYLCASSLQGTAGELFFGEGSRLTVL.